These T cell receptor beta chains were read from a single sample in a study of T cell responses to AZD1222 COVID-19 vaccine. Data came from immunoSEQ multiplex PCR; TCRdb stores just in-frame clones and leaves some out. The table has about 140,000 clones, roughly 90% seen once. This specimen consisted of peripheral blood, obtained on day 0 of AZD1222 vaccination. Receptors were obtained from an adult in good health. Each CDR3 is given with its conserved first and last residue. A D gene is named only where the DNA matches it firmly. Clone size appears in some rows only: once, few, many, or a class for an expanded clone.

j_call | clone_size | v_call | d_call | cdr3_aa | cdr3_nt
TRBJ1-1 | - | TRBV13 | - | CASSLESQGGLRSTEAFF | TGTGCCAGCAGCTTAGAGTCACAGGGCGGTCTCCGTAGTACTGAAGCTTTCTTT
TRBJ2-7 | - | TRBV5-1 | TRBD1 | CASSLYDRDLRGQYF | TGCGCCAGCAGCTTATACGACAGGGACCTCCGAGGGCAGTACTTC
TRBJ2-3 | - | TRBV6-5 | - | CASGPRSTDTQYF | TGTGCCAGCGGGCCCAGGAGCACAGATACGCAGTATTTT
TRBJ1-6 | - | TRBV3-1/TRBV3-2 | - | CASSPAEYYNSPLHF | TGTGCCAGCAGCCCCGCAGAGTATTATAATTCACCCCTCCACTTT
TRBJ2-2 | - | TRBV6-4 | TRBD1 | CASSQGQGNTGELFF | TGTGCCAGCTCACAGGGACAGGGGAACACCGGGGAGCTGTTTTTT
TRBJ1-3 | - | TRBV2 | - | CASSVAGNTIYF | TGTGCCAGCAGTGTGGCTGGAAACACCATATATTTT
TRBJ1-2 | - | TRBV30 | TRBD1 | CAWTLRDGTGVGYTF | TGTGCCTGGACCCTCAGGGATGGGACAGGGGTTGGCTACACCTTC
TRBJ2-5 | - | TRBV5-4 | - | CASSPTRRTQETQYF | TGTGCCAGCAGCCCTACCCGACGGACCCAAGAGACCCAGTACTTC
TRBJ1-1 | - | TRBV4-3 | - | CASSQGTDNTEAFF | TGCGCCAGCAGCCAAGGGACAGATAACACTGAAGCTTTCTTT
TRBJ2-2 | - | TRBV6-5 | - | CASSSLAPNTGELFF | TGTGCCAGCAGTTCTTTGGCCCCTAACACCGGGGAGCTGTTTTTT
TRBJ1-2 | - | TRBV12-3/TRBV12-4 | - | CASSFQGTGYTF | TGTGCCAGCAGTTTTCAGGGGACGGGCTACACCTTC
TRBJ1-1 | - | TRBV10-3 | TRBD1 | CAISEPIGQGQTEAFF | TGTGCCATCAGTGAGCCGATCGGACAGGGTCAAACTGAAGCTTTCTTT
TRBJ1-1 | - | TRBV7-6 | - | CASSLTGGEAFF | TGTGCCAGCAGCTTAACCGGGGGTGAAGCTTTCTTT
TRBJ2-2 | - | TRBV11-2 | TRBD1 | CASSFPGTGFTGELFF | TGTGCCAGCAGCTTCCCCGGGACAGGGTTCACCGGGGAGCTGTTTTTT
TRBJ2-7 | - | TRBV6-5 | - | CASSYSRTDLNEQYF | TGTGCCAGCAGTTACTCACGGACAGACCTAAACGAGCAGTACTTC
TRBJ2-1 | few | TRBV7-8 | TRBD2 | CASSLVLAGGPYNEQFF | TGTGCCAGCAGCTTAGTCTTAGCGGGAGGGCCCTACAATGAGCAGTTCTTC
TRBJ2-5 | - | TRBV2 | TRBD2 | CASRLAGETQYF | TGTGCCAGCAGGCTAGCGGGGGAGACCCAGTACTTC
TRBJ2-5 | - | TRBV27 | TRBD2 | CASRGTGLGLVWETQYF | TGTGCCAGCAGAGGAACGGGACTAGGACTTGTCTGGGAGACCCAGTACTTC
TRBJ2-2 | - | TRBV7-9 | TRBD1 | CASSSPGQPTNTGELFF | TGTGCCAGCAGCTCACCGGGACAGCCTACGAACACCGGGGAGCTGTTTTTT
TRBJ2-2 | - | TRBV7-9 | - | CASSLSLATGELFF | TGTGCCAGCAGCTTGTCATTAGCCACCGGGGAGCTGTTTTTT
TRBJ2-7 | - | TRBV7-3 | - | CASSLGQSHYEQYF | TGTGCCAGCAGTCTTGGACAGAGTCACTACGAGCAGTACTTC
TRBJ2-1 | - | TRBV27 | - | CASSFRRAYNEQFF | TGTGCCAGCAGTTTCAGGAGGGCTTACAATGAGCAGTTCTTC
TRBJ1-2 | - | TRBV10-3 | - | CAVRGGGAYGYTF | TGTGCCGTCCGGGGAGGAGGCGCCTATGGCTACACCTTC
TRBJ2-1 | - | TRBV15 | - | CATSRETRTYNEQFF | TGTGCCACCAGCAGAGAAACTAGAACGTACAATGAGCAGTTCTTC
TRBJ1-4 | - | TRBV28 | - | CASSSWQGSATNEKLFF | TGTGCCAGCAGTTCTTGGCAGGGGTCTGCAACTAATGAAAAACTGTTTTTT